This T cell receptor (beta chain) is from a study of cytomegalovirus exposure and HLA in healthy donors. The table came from immunoSEQ multiplex PCR; TCRdb's copy has only in-frame clones and leaves some out. The sample holds approximately 110,000 clones; around 94% are singletons and the top ten take roughly 1.2%. Study findings and constraints: Researchers counted over 150 TCR beta chains as cytomegalovirus-associated. According to a subsequent analysis, TCR clusters from the first cohort were inclined to appear together in the roughly 130 validation repertoires. Most TCR sequences proved rare, with some public TCRs found in many donors.

This clone was counted only a few times. Its antigen is currently unknown. In germline, CDR1 is GTSNPN, CDR2 SVGIG (reference sequence). With 7 bases clipped from V and 3 bases from J, the junction kept 5 bases outside the gene matches. The CDR3 has 14 amino acids. The sample consisted of PBMCs. The chain uses TRBV30 and TRBJ2-2; TRBD1 aligns across 10 bases. The sequence derives from a woman aged 18-29 years in good health and CMV-seronegative. The CDR3 sequence: CAYPGQGHTGELFF. The CDR3 DNA follows: TGTGCCTATCCGGGACAGGGGCACACCGGGGAGCTGTTTTTT. The full variable domain, completed using reference TRBV30 and TRBJ2-2, is SQTIHQWPATLVQPVGSPLSLECTVEGTSNPNLYWYRQAAGRGLQLLFYSVGIGQISSEVPQNLSASRPQDRQFILSSKKLLLSDSGFYLCAYPGQGHTGELFFGEGSRLTVL.